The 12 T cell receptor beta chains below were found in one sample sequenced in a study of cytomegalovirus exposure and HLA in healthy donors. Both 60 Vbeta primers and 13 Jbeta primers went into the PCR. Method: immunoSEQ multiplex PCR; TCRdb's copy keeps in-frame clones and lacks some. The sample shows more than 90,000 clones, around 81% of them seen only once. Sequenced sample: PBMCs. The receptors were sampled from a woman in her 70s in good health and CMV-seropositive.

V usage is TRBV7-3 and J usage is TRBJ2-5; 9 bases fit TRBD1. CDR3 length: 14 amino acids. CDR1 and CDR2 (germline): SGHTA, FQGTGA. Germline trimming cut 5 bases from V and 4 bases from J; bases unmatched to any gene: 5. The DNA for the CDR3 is TGTGCCAGCAGCCCCGGGACAGGGAGAGAGACCCAGTACTTC. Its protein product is CASSPGTGRETQYF.

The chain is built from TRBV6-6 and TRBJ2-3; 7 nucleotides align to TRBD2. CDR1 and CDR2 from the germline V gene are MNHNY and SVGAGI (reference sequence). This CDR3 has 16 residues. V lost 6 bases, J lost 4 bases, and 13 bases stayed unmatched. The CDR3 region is CASRTLGGGPADTQYF. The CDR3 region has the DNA TGTGCCAGCAGGACCCTGGGGGGAGGGCCCGCAGATACGCAGTATTTT.

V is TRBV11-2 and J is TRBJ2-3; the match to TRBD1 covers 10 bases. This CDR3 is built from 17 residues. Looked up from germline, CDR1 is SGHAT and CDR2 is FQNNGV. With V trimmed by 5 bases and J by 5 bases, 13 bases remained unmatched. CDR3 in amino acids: CASSLSRDRGSKDTQYF. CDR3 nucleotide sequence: TGTGCCAGCAGCCTTTCCCGGGACAGGGGTTCGAAAGATACGCAGTATTTT.

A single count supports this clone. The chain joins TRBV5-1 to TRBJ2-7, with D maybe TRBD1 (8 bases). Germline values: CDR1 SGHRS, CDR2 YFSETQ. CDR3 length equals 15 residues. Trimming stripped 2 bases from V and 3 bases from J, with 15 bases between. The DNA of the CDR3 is TGCGCCAGCAGCTTTACAGGGGGGGGTAGCTACGAGCAGTACTTC. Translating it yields CASSFTGGGSYEQYF.

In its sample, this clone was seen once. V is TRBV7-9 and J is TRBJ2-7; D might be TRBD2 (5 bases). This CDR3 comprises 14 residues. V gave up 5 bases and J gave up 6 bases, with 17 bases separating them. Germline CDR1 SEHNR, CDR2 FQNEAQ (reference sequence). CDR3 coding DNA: TGTGCCAGCAGCATAGGGAGTAGTGTAGGCGAGCAGTACTTC. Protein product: CASSIGSSVGEQYF.

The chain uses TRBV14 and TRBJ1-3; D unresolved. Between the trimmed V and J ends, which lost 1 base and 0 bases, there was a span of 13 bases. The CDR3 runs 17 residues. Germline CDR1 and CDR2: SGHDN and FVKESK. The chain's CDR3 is CASSQGVSISSGNTIYF. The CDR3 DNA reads TGTGCCAGCAGCCAAGGCGTATCGATCTCCTCTGGAAACACCATATATTTT.

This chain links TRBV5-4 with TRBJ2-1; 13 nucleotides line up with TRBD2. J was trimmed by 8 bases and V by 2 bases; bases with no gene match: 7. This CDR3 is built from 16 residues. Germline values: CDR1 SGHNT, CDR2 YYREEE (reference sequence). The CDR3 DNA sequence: TGTGCCAGCAGCTTAACTAGCGGGAGGGCCGGGGATGAGCAGTTCTTC. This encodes CASSLTSGRAGDEQFF.

The CDR3 DNA follows: TGCAGCGTTGATACCGAGACAGGTACCTACGAGCAGTACTTC. Its protein product is CSVDTETGTYEQYF. This chain uses TRBV29-1 with TRBJ2-7; D is possibly TRBD1 (6 bases). This CDR3 is 14 amino acids long. The germline CDR1 and CDR2 sequences are SQVTM and ANQGSEA. V gave up 3 bases and J gave up 2 bases, with 14 bases separating them.

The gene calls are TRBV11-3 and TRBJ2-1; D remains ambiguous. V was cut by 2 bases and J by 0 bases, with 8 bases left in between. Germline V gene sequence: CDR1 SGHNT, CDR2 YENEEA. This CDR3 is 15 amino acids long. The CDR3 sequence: CASSLIYSSYNEQFF. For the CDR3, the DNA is TGTGCCAGCAGCTTAATTTACAGCTCCTACAATGAGCAGTTCTTC.

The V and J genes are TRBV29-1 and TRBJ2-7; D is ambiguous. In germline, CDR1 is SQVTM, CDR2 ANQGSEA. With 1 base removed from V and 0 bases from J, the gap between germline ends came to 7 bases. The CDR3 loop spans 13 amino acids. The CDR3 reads CSVEGGTSYEQYF. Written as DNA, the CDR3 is TGCAGCGTTGAAGGCGGAACCTCCTACGAGCAGTACTTC.

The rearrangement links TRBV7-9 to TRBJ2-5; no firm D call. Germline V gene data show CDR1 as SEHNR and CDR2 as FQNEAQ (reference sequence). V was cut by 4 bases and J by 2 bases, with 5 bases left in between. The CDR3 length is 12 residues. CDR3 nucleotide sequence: TGTGCCAGCAGCTCCATTCAAGAGACCCAGTACTTC. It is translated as CASSSIQETQYF. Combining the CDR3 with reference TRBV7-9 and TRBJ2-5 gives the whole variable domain DTGVSQNPRHKITKRGQNVTFRCDPISEHNRLYWYRQTLGQGPEFLTYFQNEAQLEKSRLLSDRFSAERPKGSFSTLEIQRTEQGDSAMYLCASSSIQETQYFGPGTRLLVL.

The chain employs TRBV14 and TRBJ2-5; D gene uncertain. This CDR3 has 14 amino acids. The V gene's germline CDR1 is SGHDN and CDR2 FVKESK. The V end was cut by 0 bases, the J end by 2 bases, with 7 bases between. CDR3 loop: CASSQDPLQETQYF. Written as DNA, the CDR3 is TGTGCCAGCAGCCAAGACCCCTTACAAGAGACCCAGTACTTC.